This T cell receptor (beta chain) originates from a study of early T cells in non-severe SARS-CoV-2 infection. For the study at large: Unpaired chains resulted from sequencing bulk RNA of unsorted whole blood.

Unique molecular identifier tags were affixed to discrete cDNA molecules. Via MiXCR, TCRdb re-called the 5' RACE reads, giving one row per CDR3 protein. The repertoire has more than 80,000 distinct CDR3 sequences, 13% to 15% of them found once; the top ten carry approximately 7.5%. The V end lost 4 bases, the J end lost 5 bases, and 11 bases lay between the germline ends. The CDR3 extends over 13 amino acids. The germline V gene encodes CDR1 SGHVS and CDR2 FNYEAQ. The receptor was isolated from an adult who was a healthcare worker with PCR-confirmed SARS-CoV-2 infection or an uninfected control (not recorded which). This rearrangement joins TRBV7-6 to TRBJ2-5; D is unresolved. The specimen was whole blood. The CDR3 DNA sequence: TGTGCCAGCAGCTCCCGATTGAGGGAGACCCAGTACTTC. It specifies CASSSRLRETQYF.